This T cell receptor beta chain is drawn from a study of cytomegalovirus exposure and HLA in healthy donors. Regarding the study as a whole: Among CMV-associated TCR beta chains, most appeared HLA-restricted in a later analysis.

The CDR3 sequence is 15 residues long. V was shortened by 4 bases and J by 0 bases, with 10 bases between the two germline ends. The germline gives CDR1 MNHEY, CDR2 SVGAGI. A remark on this clone: Antigen specificity is unknown.

The PCR had 60 Vbeta and 13 Jbeta primers. Sequenced by immunoSEQ multiplex PCR; TCRdb stores in-frame clones only, minus some. This sample carries roughly 110,000 clones, approximately 70% of them seen once, and the ten largest clones take 8% to 9.5%. Input material: PBMCs. The V gene is TRBV6-5, the J gene TRBJ1-5, with D possibly matching TRBD1 (5 bases). The TCR was taken from a man aged 30 to 39 in good health and CMV-seropositive. The CDR3 loop is CASSWEGSSNQPQHF. The CDR3 DNA is TGTGCCAGCAGTTGGGAGGGGTCTAGCAATCAGCCCCAGCATTTT.